A single sample is the source of the 16 T cell receptor beta chains below, sequenced in a study of blood T cell repertoires in COVID-19. Method: immunoSEQ multiplex PCR; TCRdb's copy keeps in-frame clones and lacks some. The sample records about 75,000 clones, 75% to 85% being singletons. Input material: peripheral blood. The receptors were gathered from a woman aged 80 or over with active or convalescent COVID-19.

Of note for this clone: The sample holds other DNA sequences that translate to the same CDR3. CDR3 DNA sequence: TGTGCCAGTAGTATCGTCGACAGCTACGAGCAGTACTTC. Its protein is CASSIVDSYEQYF. The chain carries TRBV19 and TRBJ2-7; D might be TRBD1 (5 bases). The CDR3 runs 13 residues. V was clipped by 3 bases and J by 3 bases, with 9 bases between them. Germline V gene data show CDR1 as LNHDA and CDR2 as SQIVND (reference sequence).

The J gene is TRBJ2-7, the V gene TRBV5-1, with no clear D. The CDR3 runs to 15 residues. V was pared by 2 bases and J by 1 base, with 13 bases between. Germline V lookup: CDR1 SGHRS, CDR2 YFSETQ. Here the CDR3 reads CASSFGLEWSYEQYF. CDR3 bases: TGCGCCAGCAGCTTTGGCTTGGAGTGGTCCTACGAGCAGTACTTC.

This clone was seen at least ten times. The chain recombines TRBV2 with TRBJ2-1; 8 bases map to TRBD2. Germline CDR1 reads SNHLY; CDR2 reads FYNNEI. The CDR3 has 14 amino acids. Trimming at V came to 10 bases and at J to 1 base, leaving 6 bases not matched to a gene. The CDR3 loop reads CATRGAGSYNEQFF. CDR3 coding DNA: TGTGCCACGCGGGGGGCAGGGTCCTACAATGAGCAGTTCTTC.

The genes are TRBV10-3 and TRBJ1-1, with D hard to call. The CDR3 contains 13 residues. Germline lookup yields CDR1 ENHRY and CDR2 SYGVKD. The V and J ends lost 9 bases and 1 base respectively, with 12 bases between them. DNA of the CDR3: TGTGCCATTATGGGCAGCCGGAACACTGAAGCTTTCTTT. Protein product: CAIMGSRNTEAFF.

This rearrangement joins TRBV9 to TRBJ1-1; no firm D call. V lost 0 bases, J lost 2 bases, and 5 bases lay in between. The CDR3 totals 13 residues. CDR1 and CDR2 from the germline V gene are SGDLS and YYNGEE. This CDR3 reads CASSVAINTEAFF. The CDR3, as DNA: TGTGCCAGCAGCGTAGCTATAAACACTGAAGCTTTCTTT. Supplemented by reference TRBV9 and TRBJ1-1, the full variable domain reads DSGVTQTPKHLITATGQRVTLRCSPRSGDLSVYWYQQSLDQGLQFLIQYYNGEERAKGNILERFSAQQFPDLHSELNLSSLELGDSALYFCASSVAINTEAFFGQGTRLTVV.

This clone came up a few times. The J gene is TRBJ1-2, the V gene TRBV7-9; D remains ambiguous. V was clipped by 0 bases and J by 4 bases, with 12 bases between them. The CDR3 contains 15 residues. Per germline, CDR1 SEHNR and CDR2 FQNEAQ (reference sequence). CDR3 nucleotide sequence: TGTGCCAGCAGCTTAGCATCCCCCGTTATCTATGGCTACACCTTC. Its translation: CASSLASPVIYGYTF.

V is TRBV4-1 and J is TRBJ1-6, with 10 positions matching TRBD1. V gave up 0 bases and J gave up 10 bases; unmatched junction bases: 6. Germline V lookup: CDR1 MGHRA, CDR2 YSYEKL. This CDR3 spans 16 amino acids. CDR3 sequence (DNA): TGCGCCAGCAGCCAAGACCCGGGACAGGGGCGATCACCCCTCCACTTT. This sequence encodes CASSQDPGQGRSPLHF.

This chain uses TRBV4-1 with TRBJ1-5; D perhaps matches TRBD1 (5 bases). The CDR3 runs 17 residues. V was shortened by 1 base and J by 0 bases, with 13 bases between the two germline ends. Germline V gene lookup returns CDR1 MGHRA and CDR2 YSYEKL. The CDR3 DNA follows: TGCGCCAGCAGCCAAGGCGTAAGGGGCTATAGCAATCAGCCCCAGCATTTT. This sequence encodes CASSQGVRGYSNQPQHF.

V is TRBV6-6 and J is TRBJ1-5; no clear D. The germline V and J ends were trimmed by 1 base and 1 base, with 8 bases remaining between them. Germline values: CDR1 MNHNY, CDR2 SVGAGI (reference sequence). This CDR3 spans 15 amino acids. The CDR3 sequence: CASSYFSGSNQPQHF. Written as DNA, the CDR3 is TGTGCCAGCAGTTACTTCTCGGGGAGCAATCAGCCCCAGCATTTT.

V is TRBV4-3 and J is TRBJ2-3; 8 bases line up with TRBD2. V gave up 0 bases and J gave up 4 bases; unmatched junction bases: 3. This CDR3 is built from 15 residues. Germline V gene data show CDR1 as LGHNA and CDR2 as YSLEER. The CDR3 protein is CASSQDGRGADTQYF. As DNA, the CDR3 is TGCGCCAGCAGCCAAGACGGGAGGGGTGCAGATACGCAGTATTTT.

Note on this clone: Without the conserved terminal phenylalanine or tryptophan, this CDR3 likely stems from a read error. The limits of the CDR3 on the DNA are not certain, so only TCRdb's listed CDR3 is given. The rearrangement joins TRBV5-6 to TRBJ2-7; TRBD1 was called by the table and not checked on the DNA. Germline CDR1 is SGHDT and CDR2 is YYEEEE. The CDR3 is 9 residues long, ends included. CDR3 in amino acids: CASGAGFNL.

The chain carries TRBV4-3 and TRBJ1-1, with 7 positions matching TRBD1. J gave up 6 bases and V 0 bases, and 7 bases lay outside the gene matches. The CDR3 length is 15 residues. The germline V gene has CDR1 LGHNA and CDR2 YSLEER. The CDR3 region has the DNA TGCGCCAGCAGCCAAGATATAGGGGGCAGGTCTGAAGCTTTCTTT. Translating gives CASSQDIGGRSEAFF.

The chain employs TRBV27 and TRBJ2-5, with D perhaps TRBD2 (6 bases). Trimming took off 4 bases at V and 0 bases at J, with 9 bases between the two ends. Germline V lookup: CDR1 MNHEY, CDR2 SMNVEV (reference sequence). The CDR3 loop spans 14 amino acids. CDR3 protein: CASSYAGYQETQYF. The CDR3 region has the DNA TGTGCCAGCAGTTACGCGGGGTACCAAGAGACCCAGTACTTC.

The chain couples TRBV30 to TRBJ1-5; 8 bases are a match to TRBD1. Germline CDR1 and CDR2: GTSNPN and SVGIG (reference sequence). J lost 4 bases, V lost 2 bases, and 7 bases had no gene match. CDR3 length: 15 amino acids. The CDR3 sequence: CAWSRETGVNQPQHF. The CDR3, as DNA: TGTGCCTGGAGTAGGGAGACAGGGGTTAATCAGCCCCAGCATTTT.

The V gene is TRBV7-9, the J gene TRBJ1-2; D gene unclear. Between the trimmed V and J ends, which lost 0 bases and 4 bases, there was a span of 12 bases. This CDR3 comprises 15 residues. Germline lookup yields CDR1 SEHNR and CDR2 FQNEAQ (reference sequence). The CDR3, as DNA: TGTGCCAGCAGCTTAGCGGTCACCGGACTCTATGGCTACACCTTC. It translates to CASSLAVTGLYGYTF. Using reference TRBV7-9 and TRBJ1-2 for the parts outside the CDR3, the full variable domain is DTGVSQNPRHKITKRGQNVTFRCDPISEHNRLYWYRQTLGQGPEFLTYFQNEAQLEKSRLLSDRFSAERPKGSFSTLEIQRTEQGDSAMYLCASSLAVTGLYGYTFGSGTRLTVV.

The V call is TRBV15, the J call TRBJ2-7; D is possibly TRBD2 (6 bases). Per germline, CDR1 LNHNV and CDR2 YYDKDF (reference sequence). This CDR3 has 16 residues. V lost 0 bases and J lost 7, with 19 bases in between. The CDR3 here is CATSREPTRTKSEQYF. CDR3 bases: TGTGCCACCAGCAGAGAGCCCACGCGGACTAAGAGTGAGCAGTACTTC.